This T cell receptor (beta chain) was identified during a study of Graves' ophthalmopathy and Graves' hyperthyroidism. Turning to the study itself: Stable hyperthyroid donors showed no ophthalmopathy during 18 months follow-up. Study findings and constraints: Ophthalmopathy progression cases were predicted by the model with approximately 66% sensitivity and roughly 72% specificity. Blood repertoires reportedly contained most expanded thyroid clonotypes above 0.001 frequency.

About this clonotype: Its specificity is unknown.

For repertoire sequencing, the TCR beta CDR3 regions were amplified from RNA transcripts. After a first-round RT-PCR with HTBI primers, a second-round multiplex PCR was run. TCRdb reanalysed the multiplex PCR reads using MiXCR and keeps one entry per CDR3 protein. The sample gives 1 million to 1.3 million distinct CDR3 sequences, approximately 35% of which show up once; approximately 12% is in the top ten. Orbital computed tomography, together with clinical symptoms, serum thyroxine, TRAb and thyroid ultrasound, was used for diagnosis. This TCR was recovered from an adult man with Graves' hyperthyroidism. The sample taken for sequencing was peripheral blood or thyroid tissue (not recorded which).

CDR3: CASRKGQGLGTGELFF. CDR3 DNA sequence: TGTGCCAGCAGAAAAGGACAGGGGTTAGGCACCGGGGAGCTGTTTTTT. This sequence joins TRBV12-3 or TRBV12-4 and TRBJ2-2; 9 bases agree with TRBD1. V dropped 6 bases and J dropped 4; count of bases not matched to a gene: 9. The CDR3 has 16 residues.